Listed below are T cell receptor beta chains from one sample, sequenced in a study of vaccination effects on CD4 cells after COVID-19. Some clones are missing from TCRdb's copy, which holds only in-frame ones; the method was immunoSEQ multiplex PCR. The top ten hold under 4.5% of the sample, which has tens of thousands of clones, about 65% seen once. Antigens for these TCRs are unknown. Here the sequenced sample was CD4+ T cells from PBMCs cultured without peptide, taken before COVID-19 vaccination. All receptors come from a human donor who received a COVID-19 vaccine. The CDR3 runs from the conserved cysteine through the conserved F or W. Fields, in order: J gene, clone size, V gene, D gene, CDR3 protein, CDR3 DNA. The D gene is left open where the match is weak. Size is omitted from some rows. Given values are once, few, many or a class for expanded clones.

J: TRBJ2-3; size: .; V: TRBV5-4; D: TRBD2; CDR3: CASSLQRGSTDTQYF; DNA: TGTGCCAGCAGCCTCCAGCGGGGTAGCACAGATACGCAGTATTTT
J: TRBJ1-6; size: .; V: TRBV5-4; D: .; CDR3: CASSLALGDSPLHF; DNA: TGTGCCAGCAGCTTGGCCCTCGGGGATTCACCCCTCCACTTT
J: TRBJ1-1; size: .; V: TRBV3-1/TRBV3-2; D: .; CDR3: CASSPRNTEAFF; DNA: TGTGCCAGCAGCCCCCGGAACACTGAAGCTTTCTTT
J: TRBJ1-2; size: .; V: TRBV14; D: .; CDR3: CASSPQGYGYTF; DNA: TGTGCCAGCAGCCCACAGGGTTATGGCTACACCTTC
J: TRBJ2-7; size: .; V: TRBV10-1; D: TRBD1; CDR3: CASAGQGAKGYEQYF; DNA: TGCGCCAGCGCGGGACAGGGGGCGAAAGGCTACGAGCAGTACTTC
J: TRBJ1-2; size: .; V: TRBV29-1; D: TRBD1; CDR3: CSVLGQGNYGYTF; DNA: TGCAGCGTTCTGGGACAGGGGAACTATGGCTACACCTTC
J: TRBJ2-7; size: .; V: TRBV6-6; D: .; CDR3: CASSYSSWTGSYEQYF; DNA: TGTGCCAGCAGTTACTCGAGTTGGACGGGCTCCTACGAGCAGTACTTC
J: TRBJ2-6; size: .; V: TRBV7-8; D: .; CDR3: CASSSGGLLDIGANVLTF; DNA: TGTGCCAGCAGCTCCGGGGGGCTGCTCGACATCGGGGCCAACGTCCTGACTTTC
J: TRBJ2-6; size: few; V: TRBV5-4; D: .; CDR3: CASSLARGAGANVLTF; DNA: TGTGCCAGCAGCTTGGCCAGGGGGGCAGGGGCCAACGTCCTGACTTTC
J: TRBJ1-6; size: .; V: TRBV5-1; D: .; CDR3: CASSLGSRLRTSPLNSPLHF; DNA: TGCGCCAGCAGCTTGGGTAGTCGGCTGCGAACCAGTCCTTTGAATTCACCCCTCCACTTT
J: TRBJ1-5; size: .; V: TRBV18; D: TRBD1; CDR3: CASSPQTGLSNQPQHF; DNA: TGTGCCAGCTCACCACAGACAGGGTTGAGCAATCAGCCCCAGCATTTT
J: TRBJ2-7; size: .; V: TRBV3-1/TRBV3-2; D: TRBD2; CDR3: CASSARLASYEQYF; DNA: TGTGCCAGCAGCGCCCGACTAGCGTCCTACGAGCAGTACTTC
J: TRBJ1-2; size: .; V: TRBV18; D: TRBD1; CDR3: CASSRDRAYGYTF; DNA: TGTGCCAGCTCACGGGACAGAGCTTATGGCTACACCTTC
J: TRBJ1-1; size: .; V: TRBV9; D: .; CDR3: CASSVGVPQNTEAFF; DNA: TGTGCCAGCAGCGTCGGGGTTCCCCAGAACACTGAAGCTTTCTTT
J: TRBJ1-1; size: .; V: TRBV4-2; D: TRBD1; CDR3: CASSPGTGGFMNTEAFF; DNA: TGTGCCAGCAGCCCAGGGACAGGGGGCTTCATGAACACTGAAGCTTTCTTT
J: TRBJ2-3; size: .; V: TRBV18; D: .; CDR3: CASSPDNTDTQYF; DNA: TGTGCCAGCTCACCGGACAACACAGATACGCAGTATTTT
J: TRBJ2-1; size: .; V: TRBV9; D: .; CDR3: CASSVDGDIRGEQFF; DNA: TGTGCCAGCAGCGTAGATGGGGACATAAGGGGGGAGCAGTTCTTC
J: TRBJ1-3; size: once; V: TRBV28; D: TRBD1; CDR3: CASSLLQGADTIYF; DNA: TGTGCCAGCAGTTTACTCCAGGGGGCGGACACCATATATTTT
J: TRBJ2-3; size: .; V: TRBV4-1; D: TRBD2; CDR3: CASSHFSGGTDTQYF; DNA: TGCGCCAGCAGCCATTTTAGCGGGGGCACAGATACGCAGTATTTT
J: TRBJ2-4; size: .; V: TRBV6-6; D: .; CDR3: CASSLTGAKNIQYF; DNA: TGTGCCAGCAGCCTTACAGGGGCCAAAAACATTCAGTACTTC
J: TRBJ2-1; size: .; V: TRBV9; D: TRBD2; CDR3: CASSAKLLAGGYNEQFF; DNA: TGTGCCAGCAGCGCCAAATTACTAGCGGGAGGATACAATGAGCAGTTCTTC
J: TRBJ1-5; size: .; V: TRBV7-6; D: .; CDR3: CASSLASNQPQHF; DNA: TGTGCCAGCAGCTTAGCAAGCAATCAGCCCCAGCATTTT
J: TRBJ2-7; size: few; V: TRBV27; D: TRBD1; CDR3: CASRSQGARIHEQYF; DNA: TGTGCCAGCAGATCACAGGGGGCGCGAATTCACGAGCAGTACTTC
J: TRBJ1-2; size: .; V: TRBV6-5; D: TRBD1; CDR3: CASSTRQGAGGYTF; DNA: TGTGCCAGCAGTACCCGACAGGGGGCGGGAGGCTACACCTTC
J: TRBJ2-7; size: .; V: TRBV19; D: .; CDR3: CASSIDSGRGPYEQYF; DNA: TGTGCCAGTAGTATAGATTCCGGGAGAGGGCCCTACGAGCAGTACTTC
J: TRBJ2-7; size: .; V: TRBV7-2; D: TRBD2; CDR3: CASSLEVAGWTYEQYF; DNA: TGTGCCAGCAGCTTAGAGGTAGCGGGATGGACCTACGAGCAGTACTTC
J: TRBJ1-5; size: .; V: TRBV7-2; D: .; CDR3: CASSSGQTNQPQHF; DNA: TGTGCCAGCAGCTCCGGACAGACCAATCAGCCCCAGCATTTT
J: TRBJ2-1; size: .; V: TRBV6-1; D: .; CDR3: CASSSNEQFF; DNA: TGTGCCAGCAGTAGCAATGAGCAGTTCTTC
J: TRBJ2-1; size: .; V: TRBV6-4; D: TRBD2; CDR3: CASTQLAVNSYNEQFF; DNA: TGTGCCAGCACCCAACTAGCGGTCAACTCCTACAATGAGCAGTTCTTC
J: TRBJ2-2; size: .; V: TRBV6-5; D: .; CDR3: CASSYTPKRHGELFF; DNA: TGTGCCAGCAGTTACACACCGAAGAGGCACGGGGAGCTGTTTTTT
J: TRBJ1-5; size: .; V: TRBV4-2; D: .; CDR3: CASSQGRFNQPQHF; DNA: TGTGCCAGCAGCCAGGGACGTTTCAATCAGCCCCAGCATTTT
J: TRBJ1-6; size: .; V: TRBV19; D: TRBD1; CDR3: CASSMVGRGVSPLHF; DNA: TGTGCCAGTAGTATGGTCGGCAGGGGGGTCTCACCCCTCCACTTT
J: TRBJ1-1; size: .; V: TRBV4-2; D: .; CDR3: CASSQAARSKDIMNTEAFF; DNA: TGTGCCAGCAGCCAAGCGGCACGGTCCAAAGACATAATGAACACTGAAGCTTTCTTT
J: TRBJ2-2; size: few; V: TRBV27; D: TRBD2; CDR3: CASRPLPGTSGVPGTGELFF; DNA: TGTGCCAGCAGACCCCTCCCTGGGACTAGCGGGGTCCCGGGGACCGGGGAGCTGTTTTTT
J: TRBJ2-4; size: .; V: TRBV12-3/TRBV12-4; D: .; CDR3: CATRVGDIQYF; DNA: TGTGCCACCAGGGTAGGGGACATTCAGTACTTC
J: TRBJ1-1; size: few; V: TRBV18; D: .; CDR3: CASSPVAGTEAFF; DNA: TGTGCCAGCTCACCGGTTGCGGGCACTGAAGCTTTCTTT
J: TRBJ2-3; size: .; V: TRBV5-1; D: .; CDR3: CASSSGSSSTDTQYF; DNA: TGCGCCAGCAGCTCCGGGAGTTCCAGCACAGATACGCAGTATTTT
J: TRBJ2-1; size: few; V: TRBV3-1/TRBV3-2; D: TRBD2; CDR3: CASGTGLAGDFSYNEQFF; DNA: TGTGCCAGCGGGACGGGACTAGCGGGAGATTTCTCCTACAATGAGCAGTTCTTC
J: TRBJ2-5; size: .; V: TRBV7-9; D: .; CDR3: CASSYGGTETQYF; DNA: TGTGCCAGCAGCTACGGGGGTACGGAGACCCAGTACTTC
J: TRBJ2-2; size: .; V: TRBV9; D: .; CDR3: CASSPEGSGELFF; DNA: TGTGCCAGCAGCCCAGAAGGTAGCGGGGAGCTGTTTTTT
J: TRBJ2-1; size: .; V: TRBV30; D: .; CDR3: CAWSRTAYNEQFF; DNA: TGTGCCTGGAGTCGAACCGCATACAATGAGCAGTTCTTC
J: TRBJ1-2; size: .; V: TRBV6-1; D: .; CDR3: CASSEGAGTVGRVGYTF; DNA: TGTGCCAGCAGTGAAGGAGCCGGGACGGTGGGTCGTGTTGGCTACACCTTC
J: TRBJ1-3; size: few; V: TRBV2; D: .; CDR3: CASSEKRDSFGGTIYF; DNA: TGTGCCAGCAGTGAGAAGAGGGATTCCTTTGGGGGCACCATATATTTT
J: TRBJ2-1; size: .; V: TRBV18; D: TRBD2; CDR3: CASSPPAGGAYGEQFF; DNA: TGTGCCAGCTCACCACCGGCGGGGGGGGCCTATGGCGAGCAGTTCTTC
J: TRBJ2-7; size: .; V: TRBV19; D: TRBD2; CDR3: CASRLSSGGAYEQYF; DNA: TGTGCCAGCCGACTCTCTAGCGGGGGGGCCTACGAGCAGTACTTC
J: TRBJ2-1; size: few; V: TRBV10-1; D: TRBD2; CDR3: CASSELTRAGGSYNEQFF; DNA: TGCGCCAGCAGTGAGCTGACCAGGGCGGGAGGCTCCTACAATGAGCAGTTCTTC
J: TRBJ1-1; size: .; V: TRBV7-9; D: .; CDR3: CASSLGTQNTEAFF; DNA: TGTGCCAGCAGCTTAGGGACACAGAACACTGAAGCTTTCTTT
J: TRBJ2-5; size: .; V: TRBV11-2; D: .; CDR3: CASSSGAQETQYF; DNA: TGTGCCAGCAGCTCCGGGGCACAAGAGACCCAGTACTTC
J: TRBJ2-5; size: .; V: TRBV3-1/TRBV3-2; D: .; CDR3: CASSQGPGQETQYF; DNA: TGTGCCAGCAGCCAAGGTCCGGGCCAAGAGACCCAGTACTTC
J: TRBJ1-6; size: few; V: TRBV2; D: .; CDR3: CASRPFPGSPLHF; DNA: TGTGCCAGCAGGCCCTTCCCAGGTTCACCCCTCCACTTT
J: TRBJ2-7; size: .; V: TRBV7-9; D: .; CDR3: CASSFAGGYEQYF; DNA: TGTGCCAGCAGCTTTGCCGGGGGATACGAGCAGTACTTC
J: TRBJ2-3; size: once; V: TRBV11-3; D: .; CDR3: CASSPTESTDTQYF; DNA: TGTGCCAGCAGCCCGACGGAAAGCACAGATACGCAGTATTTT
J: TRBJ1-3; size: few; V: TRBV6-5; D: .; CDR3: CASSRTVNGNTIYF; DNA: TGTGCCAGCAGCCGGACAGTAAACGGAAACACCATATATTTT
J: TRBJ1-3; size: few; V: TRBV19; D: .; CDR3: CASSIASGTTGNTIYF; DNA: TGTGCCAGTAGTATAGCCTCCGGGACAACTGGAAACACCATATATTTT
J: TRBJ1-5; size: few; V: TRBV10-3; D: TRBD1; CDR3: CAISEDRAGQPQHF; DNA: TGTGCCATCAGTGAAGACAGGGCTGGTCAGCCCCAGCATTTT